This T cell receptor (beta chain) is drawn from a study of early T cells in non-severe SARS-CoV-2 infection. TCRdb redid the calling of the 5' RACE reads with MiXCR, one entry per CDR3 protein. This sample has some 98,000 distinct CDR3 sequences, with approximately 11% found just once. Germline loops: CDR1 SGHRS, CDR2 YFSETQ. There are 14 residues in the CDR3. The V end was cut by 0 bases, the J end by 7 bases, with 14 bases between. This sequence originates from an adult who was a healthcare worker with PCR-confirmed SARS-CoV-2 infection or an uninfected control (not recorded which). Sequencing was done on a sample of whole blood. V gene TRBV5-1 combines with J gene TRBJ2-7; D is uncertain. The DNA for the CDR3 is TGCGCCAGCAGCTTGGCCATTAGTATTGGAGAGCAGTACTTC. This translates into CASSLAISIGEQYF.